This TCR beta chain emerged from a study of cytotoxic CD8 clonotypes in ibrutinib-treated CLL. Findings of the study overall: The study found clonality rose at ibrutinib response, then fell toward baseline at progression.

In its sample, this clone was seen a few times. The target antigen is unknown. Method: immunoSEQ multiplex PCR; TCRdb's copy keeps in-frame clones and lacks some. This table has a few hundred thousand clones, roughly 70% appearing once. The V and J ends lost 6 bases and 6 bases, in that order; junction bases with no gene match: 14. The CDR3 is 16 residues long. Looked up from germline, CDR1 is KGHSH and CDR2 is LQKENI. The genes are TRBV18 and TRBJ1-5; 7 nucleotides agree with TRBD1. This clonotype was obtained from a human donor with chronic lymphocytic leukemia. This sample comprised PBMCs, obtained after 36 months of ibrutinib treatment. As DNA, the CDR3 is TGTGCCAGCTCGGAACAGGGGCTGGGTTACACTCAGCCCCAGCATTTT. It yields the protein CASSEQGLGYTQPQHF.